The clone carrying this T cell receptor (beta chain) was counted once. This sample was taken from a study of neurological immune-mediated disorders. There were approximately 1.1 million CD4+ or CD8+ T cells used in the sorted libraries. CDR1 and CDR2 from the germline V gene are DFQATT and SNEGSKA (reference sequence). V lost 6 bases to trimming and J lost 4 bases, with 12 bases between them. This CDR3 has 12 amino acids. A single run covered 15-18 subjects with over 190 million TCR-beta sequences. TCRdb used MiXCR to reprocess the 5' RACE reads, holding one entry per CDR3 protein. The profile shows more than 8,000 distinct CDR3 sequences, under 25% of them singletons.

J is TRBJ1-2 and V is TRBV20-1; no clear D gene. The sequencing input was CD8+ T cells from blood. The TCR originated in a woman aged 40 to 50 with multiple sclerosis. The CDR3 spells CSAGRSFYGYTF. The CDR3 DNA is TGCAGTGCGGGCCGTTCTTTCTATGGCTACACCTTC.